This T cell receptor beta chain was sequenced during a study of beta chain features in type 1 diabetes. Expressed TCRB transcripts were sequenced because the entire RNA isolate underwent reverse transcription. Assay used: immunoSEQ multiplex PCR; TCRdb lists only in-frame clones, some missing. Here the sample spans about 160,000 clones, around 8.3% being singletons. Germline CDR1 PRHDT, CDR2 FYEKMQ (reference sequence). Between the trimmed V and J ends, which lost 5 bases and 4 bases, there was a span of 14 bases. CDR3 length: 14 amino acids. On this clone itself: What it binds is unknown.

Study-wide findings and caveats: Type 1 diabetes patients showed a moderate but significant shortening of TCRB CDR3s in all four CD4+ subsets.

One heparinised blood draw, averaging roughly 0.12 L, came from each donor. The origin of this receptor is a young woman with type 1 diabetes. Sequencing was done on a sample of central memory CD4+ T cells from blood. The chain links TRBV13 to TRBJ1-2, with D possibly being TRBD1 (6 bases). The CDR3 loop reads CASSQQGKSYGYTF. For the CDR3, the DNA is TGTGCCAGCAGCCAACAGGGTAAGAGCTATGGCTACACCTTC.